A single sample gave rise to the 6 T cell receptor beta chains below, sequenced in a study of CD4 T cells in relation to SARS-CoV-2 and coronaviruses. Their antigen targets remain unknown. The protocol was immunoSEQ multiplex PCR, while the TCRdb copy is restricted to in-frame clones and leaves out a portion. Of about 47,000 clones listed, almost 85% are singletons. The sample was naive CD4+ T cells from PBMCs, cultured in vitro. Indicated subset: naive CD4+ T cells isolated by negative enrichment. These receptors originate from an adult with COVID-19.

The chain combines TRBV2 with TRBJ1-3; D remains ambiguous. There are 14 residues in the CDR3. Germline V gives CDR1 SNHLY, CDR2 FYNNEI. The V and J ends lost 7 bases and 0 bases respectively, with 10 bases between them. The CDR3 DNA follows: TGTGCCAGCACCGGTCATCGCTCTGGAAACACCATATATTTT. Its translation is CASTGHRSGNTIYF.

This clone showed up just a few times. V is TRBV30 and J is TRBJ1-2; TRBD1 might be the D (5 bases). The germline V gene has CDR1 GTSNPN and CDR2 SVGIG (reference sequence). The CDR3 has 12 amino acids. Trimming stripped 5 bases from V and 5 bases from J, with 12 bases between. The DNA of the CDR3 is TGTGCCTGGGCGCTAGGGGAGTATGGCTACACCTTC. It translates to CAWALGEYGYTF.

This sequence joins TRBV23-1 and TRBJ2-3; 7 bases fit TRBD1. TRBV23-1 is recorded as an ORF, its role being uncertain. CDR3 length: 17 amino acids. The trim removed 8 bases at V and 1 base at J, leaving 15 bases unmatched. CDR3 amino acids: CASRSTIRDRGTDTQYF. For the CDR3, the DNA is TGCGCCAGCCGGTCGACAATTAGGGACAGAGGCACAGATACGCAGTATTTT.

The chain has TRBV7-2 and TRBJ2-7; a possible D gene is TRBD2 (5 bases). The CDR3 contains 14 residues. V was trimmed by 0 bases and J by 2 bases, leaving 8 bases between them. Germline V gene data show CDR1 as SGHTA and CDR2 as FQGNSA. In nucleotides, the CDR3 is TGTGCCAGCAGCTTAGCAGGGAGCCCCTACGAGCAGTACTTC. Its protein is CASSLAGSPYEQYF.

This clone was observed a few times. The rearrangement uses TRBV3-1 (or the pseudogene TRBV3-2) and TRBJ2-7; maybe TRBD2 (6 bases). The CDR3 runs to 13 residues. V was trimmed by 3 bases and J by 12 bases, leaving 18 bases between them. The germline V gene encodes CDR1 LGHDT and CDR2 YNNKEL (reference sequence). In nucleotides, the CDR3 is TGTGCCAGCAGCCATTTAGGAGGGAGCCATTGGTACTTC. Translating gives CASSHLGGSHWYF.

This clone was found a few times. V usage is TRBV2 and J usage is TRBJ2-2; 9 bases line up with TRBD2. CDR1 and CDR2 from the germline V gene are SNHLY and FYNNEI. This CDR3 is built from 14 residues. Unmatched junction bases numbered 6, after V lost 6 bases and J lost 7 bases. CDR3 residues: CASRQREAGGELFF. The CDR3 region has the DNA TGTGCCAGCAGGCAGCGGGAGGCGGGCGGGGAGCTGTTTTTT.